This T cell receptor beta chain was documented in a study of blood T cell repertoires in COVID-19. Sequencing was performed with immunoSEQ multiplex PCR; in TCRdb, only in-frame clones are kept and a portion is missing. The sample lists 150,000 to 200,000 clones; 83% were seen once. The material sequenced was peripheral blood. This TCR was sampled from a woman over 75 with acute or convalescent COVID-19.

The CDR3 reads CASSIQGFSTDTQYF. CDR3 coding DNA: TGTGCCAGCAGCATACAGGGTTTTAGCACAGATACGCAGTATTTT. The rearrangement joins TRBV5-6 to TRBJ2-3, with D possibly matching TRBD1 (6 bases). The V end lost 4 bases, the J end lost 0 bases, and 12 bases lay between the germline ends. The CDR3 has 15 residues. Germline V gives CDR1 SGHDT, CDR2 YYEEEE.